Following are 3 T cell receptor beta chains from one sample sequenced in a study of cytotoxic CD8 clonotypes in ibrutinib-treated CLL. Sequenced by immunoSEQ multiplex PCR; TCRdb stores in-frame clones only, minus some. The table lists 50,000 to 60,000 clones, over 65% of them singletons. Sequencing was performed on PBMCs, taken after 24 months of ibrutinib treatment. These receptors originate from a human donor with chronic lymphocytic leukemia.

The chain carries TRBV6-1 and TRBJ2-3; D gene unclear. CDR1 and CDR2 from the germline V gene are MNHNS and SASEGT. With 2 bases removed from V and 4 bases from J, the gap between germline ends came to 4 bases. The CDR3 contains 12 residues. The CDR3 loop is CASSERSDTQYF. The CDR3 bases are TGTGCCAGCAGTGAAAGGTCAGATACGCAGTATTTT.

V gene TRBV4-2 combines with J gene TRBJ2-3; D unclear. The CDR3 length is 13 residues. Deletions cut 4 bases from V and 2 bases from J, with 7 bases between. Germline V CDR1 and CDR2: LGHNA, YNFKEQ. Written as DNA, the CDR3 is TGTGCCAGCAGCCTCGACTTCACAGATACGCAGTATTTT. Translated: CASSLDFTDTQYF.

The gene calls are TRBV27 and TRBJ1-2; D may be TRBD1 (5 bases). Germline V gene data show CDR1 as MNHEY and CDR2 as SMNVEV (reference sequence). V was trimmed by 0 bases and J by 1 base, leaving 9 bases between them. The CDR3 length is 15 residues. CDR3 DNA: TGTGCCAGCAGTTTATCTGGGGGGTATAACTATGGCTACACCTTC. It is translated as CASSLSGGYNYGYTF.